The rows below give T cell receptor beta chains drawn from one sample of a study of cytomegalovirus exposure and HLA in healthy donors. Here immunoSEQ multiplex PCR was the method, and the copy in TCRdb shows in-frame clones only, minus some. The sample has more than 120,000 clones, 82% seen once. Sequenced: PBMCs. The receptor source for this set is a male donor in good health and CMV-seronegative. Both conserved end residues are part of each CDR3. D genes are given only for firm matches. A clone size is listed for some rows: how often the clone was seen (once, few, many), or a class if it is expanded.

v_call: TRBV7-2; d_call: -; j_call: TRBJ2-1; cdr3_length: 16; clone_size: -; cdr3_aa: CASSLIASPSYNEQFF; cdr3_nt: TGTGCCAGCAGCCTCATTGCTAGCCCCTCCTACAATGAGCAGTTCTTC
v_call: TRBV6-5; d_call: TRBD1; j_call: TRBJ2-1; cdr3_length: 14; clone_size: -; cdr3_aa: CASSYRPGGNEQFF; cdr3_nt: TGTGCCAGCAGTTACCGCCCAGGGGGCAATGAGCAGTTCTTC
v_call: TRBV9; d_call: TRBD1; j_call: TRBJ2-7; cdr3_length: 15; clone_size: -; cdr3_aa: CTSSVGGTGGNEQYF; cdr3_nt: TGTACCAGCAGCGTAGGAGGGACAGGGGGTAACGAGCAGTACTTC
v_call: TRBV19; d_call: TRBD2; j_call: TRBJ2-2; cdr3_length: 15; clone_size: -; cdr3_aa: CASSLLAGRSGELFF; cdr3_nt: TGTGCCAGTAGTCTTCTAGCGGGAAGGTCCGGGGAGCTGTTTTTT
v_call: TRBV29-1; d_call: TRBD1; j_call: TRBJ2-1; cdr3_length: 12; clone_size: -; cdr3_aa: CSVEDRGDEQFF; cdr3_nt: TGCAGCGTAGAGGACAGGGGGGATGAGCAGTTCTTC
v_call: TRBV30; d_call: -; j_call: TRBJ2-7; cdr3_length: 12; clone_size: -; cdr3_aa: CAWNIGSYEQYF; cdr3_nt: TGTGCCTGGAATATCGGGTCCTACGAGCAGTACTTC
v_call: TRBV4-1; d_call: -; j_call: TRBJ2-7; cdr3_length: 15; clone_size: -; cdr3_aa: CASSQEKGRLYEQYF; cdr3_nt: TGCGCCAGCAGCCAAGAGAAGGGCCGACTATACGAGCAGTACTTC
v_call: TRBV28; d_call: -; j_call: TRBJ2-7; cdr3_length: 16; clone_size: once; cdr3_aa: CASSIEGGGSAGEQYF; cdr3_nt: TGTGCCAGCTCTATTGAGGGGGGCGGGAGCGCGGGCGAGCAGTACTTC
v_call: TRBV19; d_call: TRBD1; j_call: TRBJ2-7; cdr3_length: 13; clone_size: -; cdr3_aa: CASGDSAAYEQYF; cdr3_nt: TGTGCCAGTGGGGACAGCGCCGCCTACGAGCAGTACTTC
v_call: TRBV6-5; d_call: TRBD1; j_call: TRBJ2-5; cdr3_length: 12; clone_size: -; cdr3_aa: CASSLDRGTQYF; cdr3_nt: TGTGCCAGCAGTCTCGACAGGGGGACCCAGTACTTC
v_call: TRBV6-1; d_call: TRBD1; j_call: TRBJ1-2; cdr3_length: 16; clone_size: -; cdr3_aa: CASSEAGTGENYGYTF; cdr3_nt: TGTGCCAGCAGTGAAGCCGGGACAGGGGAAAACTATGGCTACACCTTC
v_call: TRBV9; d_call: TRBD1; j_call: TRBJ2-7; cdr3_length: 14; clone_size: -; cdr3_aa: CASSAGQGWYEQYF; cdr3_nt: TGTGCCAGCAGCGCGGGACAGGGATGGTACGAGCAGTACTTC
v_call: TRBV5-6; d_call: TRBD1; j_call: TRBJ1-1; cdr3_length: 14; clone_size: few; cdr3_aa: CASSSRDRRGEAFF; cdr3_nt: TGTGCCAGCAGCTCGCGGGACAGAAGAGGTGAAGCTTTCTTT
v_call: TRBV30; d_call: TRBD2; j_call: TRBJ2-1; cdr3_length: 13; clone_size: -; cdr3_aa: CAWTLAGYNEQFF; cdr3_nt: TGTGCCTGGACCCTAGCGGGGTACAATGAGCAGTTCTTC
v_call: TRBV11-3; d_call: -; j_call: TRBJ2-7; cdr3_length: 13; clone_size: -; cdr3_aa: CASSLHNGGEQYF; cdr3_nt: TGTGCCAGCAGCTTACACAATGGGGGGGAGCAGTACTTC
v_call: TRBV30; d_call: -; j_call: TRBJ1-5; cdr3_length: 15; clone_size: -; cdr3_aa: CAWSPLAGPRQPQHF; cdr3_nt: TGTGCCTGGAGTCCCCTGGCCGGTCCGCGGCAGCCCCAGCATTTT
v_call: TRBV7-2; d_call: TRBD1; j_call: TRBJ2-7; cdr3_length: 14; clone_size: once; cdr3_aa: CASSLGGQSYEQYF; cdr3_nt: TGTGCCAGCAGCTTAGGGGGACAGTCCTACGAGCAGTACTTC
v_call: TRBV5-1; d_call: -; j_call: TRBJ2-1; cdr3_length: 12; clone_size: -; cdr3_aa: CASSLSDYEQFF; cdr3_nt: TGCGCCAGCAGCTTGTCTGACTATGAGCAGTTCTTC
v_call: TRBV7-2; d_call: -; j_call: TRBJ2-1; cdr3_length: 10; clone_size: once; cdr3_aa: CASSLREQFF; cdr3_nt: TGTGCCAGCAGCTTACGTGAGCAGTTCTTC
v_call: TRBV28; d_call: -; j_call: TRBJ1-5; cdr3_length: 15; clone_size: -; cdr3_aa: CASSSITGIYQPQHF; cdr3_nt: TGTGCCAGCAGTTCCATTACAGGGATTTATCAGCCCCAGCATTTT
v_call: TRBV4-1; d_call: -; j_call: TRBJ2-5; cdr3_length: 15; clone_size: -; cdr3_aa: CASSQGLAVEETQYF; cdr3_nt: TGCGCCAGCAGCCAAGGCTTGGCCGTTGAAGAGACCCAGTACTTC
v_call: TRBV28; d_call: TRBD2; j_call: TRBJ2-3; cdr3_length: 17; clone_size: -; cdr3_aa: CASSSISGTWYPDTQYF; cdr3_nt: TGTGCCAGCAGTTCAATCAGCGGGACGTGGTATCCAGATACGCAGTATTTT
v_call: TRBV7-8; d_call: -; j_call: TRBJ2-1; cdr3_length: 13; clone_size: -; cdr3_aa: CASSPGSAGTQFF; cdr3_nt: TGTGCCAGCAGCCCAGGGTCAGCGGGTACTCAGTTCTTC
v_call: TRBV28; d_call: -; j_call: TRBJ2-7; cdr3_length: 13; clone_size: -; cdr3_aa: CASRGGQYYEQYF; cdr3_nt: TGTGCCAGTAGAGGAGGACAGTACTACGAGCAGTACTTC